This T cell receptor (beta chain) stems from a study of T-cell memory formation after mild COVID-19. Overall study: TCR clusters largely stayed donor specific. Regarding the study as a whole: Shrinking CD4+ clones resided mostly in CM and EM, and CD8+ ones in EMRA.

This clonotype was detected only a few times. Antigen: not known. Constant-segment primers were used for 5'RACE, and the resulting TCR alpha and TCR beta cDNA libraries carried sample barcodes and UMIs. One entry per CDR3 protein, called by TCRdb with MiXCR from the 5' RACE reads. Altogether some 410,000 distinct CDR3 sequences are present, 20% to 30% being singletons, with the ten largest covering roughly 13%. Sequencing was carried out using PBMCs or a T cell subset sorted from them (not recorded which). This TCR was sampled from an adult woman who had mild COVID-19 (a few samples of this study predate the infection). Cell type and time point are not known.

The CDR3 bases are TGTGCCAGCAGCTTAACCTTAGTAGCGGGAGGAGATGAGCAGTTCTTC. It yields the protein CASSLTLVAGGDEQFF. This sequence joins TRBV7-3 and TRBJ2-1, with 10 nucleotides matching TRBD2. Germline V gene data show CDR1 as SGHTA and CDR2 as FQGTGA. This CDR3 has 16 amino acids. V lost 0 bases, J lost 8 bases, and 7 bases stayed unmatched.